A single sample gave rise to the 8 T cell receptor beta chains below, sequenced in a study of post-analysis software for immune sequencing data. Notes on the study in general: Elevated frequency relative to controls characterized several TRBV segments in patients, TRBV5-6, TRBV5-1 and TRBV20-1 among them.

Their antigens are not known. Carried by the TCR beta cDNA libraries were unique molecular identifiers. MiXCR was run by TCRdb on the PCR reads, yielding one entry per CDR3 protein. The sample shows under 200,000 distinct CDR3 sequences, about 30% of them seen only once. Sequencing used blood. These receptors all come from a girl aged 2-17 years with multiple sclerosis.

In this sample, this clonotype turned up a few times. The chain uses TRBV5-1 and TRBJ1-1; D unclear. There are 13 residues in the CDR3. Trimming removed 5 bases from V and 6 bases from J, with 14 bases in between. Germline lookup yields CDR1 SGHRS and CDR2 YFSETQ. Here the CDR3 DNA reads TGCGCCAGCAGAACCGACTCAAGGGCTGAAGCTTTCTTT. Encoded protein: CASRTDSRAEAFF.

CDR3 residues: CASSGFAAGDLVRKTQYF. CDR3 DNA sequence: TGCGCCAGCAGCGGCTTCGCAGCGGGAGATTTGGTCAGAAAGACCCAGTACTTC. The V gene is TRBV5-1, the J gene TRBJ2-5, with TRBD2 matching over 8 bases. Germline V gene data show CDR1 as SGHRS and CDR2 as YFSETQ. With 4 bases clipped from V and 6 bases from J, the junction kept 20 bases outside the gene matches. CDR3 length equals 18 residues.

As to this clonotype: This clone may be a read error of a much larger clone one base away. The J gene is TRBJ2-7, the V gene TRBV20-1; 8 bases are shared with TRBD1. The germline V gene encodes CDR1 DFQATT and CDR2 SNEGSKA (reference sequence). The CDR3 is 12 residues long. CDR3 region: CRARDRTYEQYF. In DNA, the CDR3 is TGCAGGGCTAGGGACAGGACCTACGAGCAGTACTTC.

This clonotype appeared a few times. The V call is TRBV3-1, the J call TRBJ2-5; tentatively, D is TRBD1 (6 bases). Germline CDR1 reads LGHDT; CDR2 reads YNNKEL (reference sequence). The length of the CDR3 is 16 residues. The V end lost 7 bases, the J end lost 5 bases, and 23 bases lay between the germline ends. CDR3 amino acids: CASTPSRQDSRETQYF. For the CDR3, the DNA is TGTGCCAGCACACCAAGTAGACAGGACTCCCGGGAGACCCAGTACTTC.

This clonotype has ten or more counts. This chain uses TRBV27 with TRBJ2-7, with D hard to call. This CDR3 spans 14 amino acids. V was pared by 6 bases and J by 3 bases, with 15 bases between. The germline CDR1 and CDR2 sequences are MNHEY and SMNVEV (reference sequence). CDR3 nucleotide sequence: TGTGCCAGCAGCCCCACAGCGTACGGCTACGAGCAGTACTTC. Its protein is CASSPTAYGYEQYF.

The chain has TRBV29-1 and TRBJ2-7; tentatively, D is TRBD1 or TRBD2 (5 bases each). Trimming took off 6 bases at V and 1 base at J, with 13 bases between the two ends. The CDR3 covers 13 residues. Germline V gene lookup returns CDR1 SQVTM and CDR2 ANQGSEA. CDR3 coding DNA: TGCAGCGTCCCCGGGACGGTTTCCTACGAGCAGTACTTC. Translating it yields CSVPGTVSYEQYF.

This clonotype occurred a few times. A much larger clone lies one base from this, so it may be a read error. The chain is built from TRBV9 and TRBJ2-7; D is uncertain. The germline V gene has CDR1 SGDLS and CDR2 YYNGEE. CDR3 length equals 15 residues. V lost 4 bases to trimming and J lost 3 bases, with 17 bases between them. The CDR3 spells CASSIEGSPLYEQYF. CDR3 sequence (DNA): TGTGCCAGCAGCATAGAAGGTTCGCCCCTCTACGAGCAGTACTTC.

The sample holds many counts of this clonotype. The chain links TRBV6-6 to TRBJ2-5, with 8 nucleotides matching TRBD2. CDR1 and CDR2 (germline): MNHNY, SVGAGI (reference sequence). J lost 1 base, V lost 5 bases, and 9 bases had no gene match. This CDR3 contains 16 residues. The CDR3 spells CASSPPQRGSQETQYF. Here the CDR3 DNA reads TGTGCCAGCAGTCCCCCCCAGCGGGGGTCCCAAGAGACCCAGTACTTC.